This TCR beta chain was profiled in a study of cytomegalovirus exposure and HLA in healthy donors (dated by TCRdb to 2016 to 2017). Some background on the complete study: In an earlier analysis of roughly 500 of the donors, 250 to 350 Gb of sequence data and 100 million or so unique TCR beta sequences from about 179 million T cells were reported. An early release covering more than 500 HLA-typed donors comprised about 290 gigabases of sequencing data and 85 million or so unique TCR sequences. Of the 398 genotyped donors, around 81% fell in the genetic ancestry cluster associated with self-reported Caucasian donors. The aim of the study was to test whether cataloging public T cell receptors could identify signatures of past pathogen exposure. Using immunosequencing, the study profiled T cell repertoires from approximately 700 subjects and related those repertoires to cytomegalovirus serostatus. In addition to the first cohort of around 670 subjects, a separate validation cohort of 130 or so different subjects was used. To predict cytomegalovirus infection status, the study brought together high-throughput TCR immunosequencing, statistical association of individual TCRs with disease status, and machine learning. A later analysis re-analyzed previously published TCR beta repertoires from 500 to 700 donors and added high-resolution HLA genotyping to study TCR occurrence patterns. Rather than drawing on any new phenotypic data, the later analysis identified candidate immune exposures from TCR beta sequences and the way those sequences occurred across donors. An earlier analysis of some 500 of the donors applied high-throughput TCR beta sequencing to assess whether each TCR beta V gene segment acted as functional or pseudogenic. Alongside the repertoire data, information on donor age, sex, ethnicity and CMV serostatus was compiled. A later genetic analysis used genome-wide SNP genotypes for about 60% of the 666 donors, treating that subset as a discovery cohort. Every discovery cohort repertoire had been produced on one sequencing platform. HLA typing covered class I and class II loci at four-digit resolution. Typing coverage varied by locus: about 629-640 donors for A, B, C, DRB1 and DQB1; 522 for DQA1; nearly 610 for DPA1; 400 to 480 for DPB1. A handful of DR-DQ haplotypes were treated as single units for association and clustering because of strong linkage in the cohort. Among approximately 370 genotyped donors of the cohort, an average of about 220,000 unique TCR beta nucleotide sequences was sequenced per donor, of which about 19% were non-productive. The paper as a whole reports these results and caveats: An earlier analysis of approximately 600 of the donors showed that most TCR beta V segments appeared in productive rearrangements either about 87% or about 30% of the time, which broadly matched IMGT annotations. Most TCR sequences were seen in very few donors, while some public TCRs were found in many individuals. HLA typing was unavailable for some donors at each locus, so association tests used only the typed subset. The presence/absence analyses assumed that sequencing depth was roughly uniform across donors, and that assumption may not be true. According to a later genetic analysis, donors in an Asian-associated ancestry cluster had fewer N-insertions in productive TCRs than the approximately 690-donor mean. The classifier was reported to diagnose cytomegalovirus status with high specificity and sensitivity in both the original and validation cohorts. Several of the top co-occurrence clusters appeared to be linked to parvovirus B19, influenza, CMV and Epstein-Barr virus, according to a later analysis. A further reported finding was that TCR beta sequences accurately predicted the HLA-A and HLA-B alleles for most subjects in the first cohort. A later genetic analysis associated a missense DCLRE1C variant with V-gene and J-gene trimming of TCR beta chains, and an independent cohort replicated the association. This cohort had only TCR beta chains sequenced, and the lack of alpha or paired-chain data limited which features could be detected. Strong co-occurrence of HLA alleles, especially DR and DQ, made assigning TCR associations to individual alleles difficult. According to the authors, the approach could potentially be generalized to other disease states and immunological phenotypes. According to a later analysis, most CMV-associated TCR beta chains appeared to be HLA-restricted, and the HLA associations seemed to be driven largely by CMV exposure. Linkage disequilibrium might explain the correlated functional status among segregating V segments, but an unknown experimental factor could not be ruled out. The earlier analysis of about 600 of the donors excluded some 15 rarely observed V segments, including chromosome 9 orphons, because counts were too low. A total of around 150 TCR beta chains were listed by the study as associated with cytomegalovirus. In vitro tests confirmed that a few of the cytomegalovirus-associated TCR beta chains recognize cytomegalovirus antigens. CMV serostatus was the only immune exposure information available for the cohort. In a later analysis, HLA-associated TCR beta chains were found to be more clonally expanded and to have lower generation probabilities than equally common non-associated chains. In a later analysis, around 17,000 TCR beta sequences were associated with specific HLA alleles at a false discovery rate of 0.05. In a later analysis, the rate of TCR association differed among HLA loci, with DRB1 alleles having the most associated TCRs and HLA-C alleles having the fewest. A cluster of highly shared sequence variants was judged likely to be a technical artifact of the sequencing pipeline.

Library preparation was by the immunoSEQ multiplex PCR assay. For the multiplex PCR, a mixture combining 60 forward primers for TCR Vbeta segments and 13 reverse primers for TCR Jbeta segments was used. The CDR3 region of rearranged TCR beta genes was amplified from genomic DNA with a multiplex PCR assay. On the Illumina HiSeq System, the amplified TCR beta libraries were sequenced as 87-base-pair reads. The paper's data handling went like this. Across the 670 or so repertoires, a later analysis counted 80 million or so unique TCR beta chains, around 11 million of which were shared by at least two donors. A nearest-neighbor algorithm error-corrected the raw reads and collapsed the reads into unique sequences, merging closely related sequences to remove PCR and sequencing errors. V, D and J gene segments were assigned by aligning CDR3 sequences to IMGT reference sequences. For a sequence to be retained, at least a six-nucleotide match to both a V gene segment and a J gene segment was required. A rearrangement counted as productive if the CDR3 had no stop codons and remained in frame with V and J, and every other rearrangement counted as non-productive. CDR3 was defined according to IMGT convention as the region running from the second conserved V-encoded cysteine to the conserved J-encoded phenylalanine. The earlier analysis of some 540 of the donors excluded any sequence lacking an unambiguous match to a single V gene segment. An earlier analysis of 587 of the donors called V segments functional above 56.7% productive rearrangements and segregating when the between-donor standard deviation exceeded 5%. A statistical classification framework was developed to diagnose cytomegalovirus status using the catalog of TCR beta chain sequences. In a later analysis, V and J genes were assigned by comparing TCR nucleotide sequences against IMGT/GENE-DB human TR gene sequences. Using the TCRdist pipeline, a later analysis assigned CDR3 sequences along with most-parsimonious VDJ recombination scenarios. In a later analysis, each TCR beta chain was defined by its CDR3 amino acid sequence together with its V-gene family, and reads lacking a unique V-gene family were excluded. In a later analysis, around 600 highly shared, low-generation-probability nucleotide sequences were removed to address suspected cross-contamination and a sequencing artifact. A later analysis calculated a clonal expansion index for each public chain from normalized within-repertoire ranks of inferred template counts. A later analysis computed generation probabilities with a VDJ recombination model fitted to out-of-frame rearrangements, and checked the results against IGoR. Hypergeometric tests were used in a later analysis to score TCR-TCR, TCR-HLA and TCR-CMV co-occurrence, with a repertoire-size bias correction applied to the TCR pairs. To estimate false discovery rates, a later analysis permuted the HLA or CMV assignments 20 times. A later analysis grouped co-occurring TCRs with DBSCAN, adding TCRdist sequence similarity when clustering within HLA-allele-positive subsets. For co-occurrence clustering, repertoires with fewer than 30,000 or more than 120,000 public chains were excluded, along with roughly 5 repertoires with anomalous nucleotide sharing. Not all clones reach the TCRdb copy of this immuneACCESS table, which keeps in-frame sequences only. Checked studies attribute under half of the gap to unresolved V genes and leave the rest unexplained. The V and J calls and the clone size are those of that table, but D and trimming were determined from the DNA. Present in this sample are around 150,000 clones, approximately 80% of which were seen just once. The top ten clones comprise 1.5% to 2% of the sample.

The cohort consisted of 600 or so healthy bone marrow donors. At the time of sampling, all cohort members were nominally healthy, though unrecorded immune exposures were likely present. The donor was CMV seronegative and belonged to the group of over 300 seronegative cohort members. Every donor gave a peripheral blood sample, and the peripheral blood mononuclear cells from that sample were used for TCR beta sequencing. Genomic DNA extraction from the blood cell samples was performed with the Qiagen DNeasy Blood Extraction Kit. Note on this clone: The antigen it recognizes is unknown. No base quality values were provided; no much bigger clone lies one nucleotide off.

This receptor was taken from a man between 40 and 49 years old in good health and CMV-seronegative. The sequenced material came from PBMCs.

The DNA reads as follows: TGTGCCAGCAGCTACAACAGGGATCCATCCTATAATTCACCCCTCCACTTT. The encoded protein is CASSYNRDPSYNSPLHF. In this chain, TRBV11-2 is recombined with TRBJ1-6; the best D guess is TRBD1, with 6 bases matching. From the cysteine through the phenylalanine, the CDR3 covers 17 amino acids. Only the CDR3 region is kept as DNA, spanning 51 bases read in frame from base 1. The V and J ends are trimmed by 4 bases and 1 base, leaving 14 bases between them. Via the germline V gene, CDR1 is SGHAT and CDR2 FQNNGV.